This T cell receptor (beta chain) appears in the sequencing data of a study of cytomegalovirus exposure and HLA in healthy donors. The PCR employed 60 Vbeta primers together with 13 Jbeta primers. Sequencing used immunoSEQ multiplex PCR; TCRdb keeps in-frame clones, though not all of them. The sample has roughly 200,000 clones, about 77% seen once. Germline assignment: CDR1 MNHEY and CDR2 SVGAGI. After removal of 6 bases from V and 6 bases from J, the junction contained 8 bases not matched to a gene. There are 15 residues in the CDR3. The sequenced sample was PBMCs. The rearrangement uses TRBV6-5 and TRBJ1-5, with 10 bases aligning to TRBD1. This TCR came from a woman younger than 45 in good health and CMV-seronegative. CDR3 DNA sequence: TGTGCCAGCAGCCCGGACAGGGGGTATGGTCAGCCCCAGCATTTT. Protein sequence: CASSPDRGYGQPQHF.